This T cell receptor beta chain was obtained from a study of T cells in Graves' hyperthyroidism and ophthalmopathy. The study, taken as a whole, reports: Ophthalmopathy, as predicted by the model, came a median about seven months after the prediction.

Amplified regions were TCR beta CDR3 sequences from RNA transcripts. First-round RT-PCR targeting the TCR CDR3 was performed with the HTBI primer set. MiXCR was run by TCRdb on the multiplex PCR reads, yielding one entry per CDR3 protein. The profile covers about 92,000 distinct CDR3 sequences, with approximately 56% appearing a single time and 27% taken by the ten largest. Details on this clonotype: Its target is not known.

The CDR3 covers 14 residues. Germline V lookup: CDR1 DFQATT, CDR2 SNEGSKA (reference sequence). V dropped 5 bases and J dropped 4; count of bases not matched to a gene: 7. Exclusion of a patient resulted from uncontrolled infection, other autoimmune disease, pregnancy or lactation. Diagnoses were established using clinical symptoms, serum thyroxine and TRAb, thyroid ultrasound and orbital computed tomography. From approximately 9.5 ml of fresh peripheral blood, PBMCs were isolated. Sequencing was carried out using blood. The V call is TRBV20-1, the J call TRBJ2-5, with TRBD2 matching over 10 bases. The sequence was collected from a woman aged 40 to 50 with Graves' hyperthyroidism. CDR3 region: CSARSGRRGETQYF. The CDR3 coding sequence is TGCAGTGCTCGTAGCGGGAGGAGGGGAGAGACCCAGTACTTC.